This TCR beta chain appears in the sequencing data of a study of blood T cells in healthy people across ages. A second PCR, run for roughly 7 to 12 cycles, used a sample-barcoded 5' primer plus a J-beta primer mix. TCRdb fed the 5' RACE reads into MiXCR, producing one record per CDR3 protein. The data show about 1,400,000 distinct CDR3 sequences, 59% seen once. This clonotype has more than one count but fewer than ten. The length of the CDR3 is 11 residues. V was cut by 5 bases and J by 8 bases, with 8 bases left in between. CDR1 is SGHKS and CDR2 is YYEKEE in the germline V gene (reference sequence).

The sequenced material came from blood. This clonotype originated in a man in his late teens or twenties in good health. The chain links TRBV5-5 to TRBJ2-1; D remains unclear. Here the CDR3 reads CASRHLHEQFF. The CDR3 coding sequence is TGTGCCAGCAGGCATCTGCATGAGCAGTTCTTC. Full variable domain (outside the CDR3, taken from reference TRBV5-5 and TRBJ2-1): DAGVTQSPTHLIKTRGQQVTLRCSPISGHKSVSWYQQVLGQGPQFIFQYYEKEERGRGNFPDRFSARQFPNYSSELNVNALLLGDSALYLCASRHLHEQFFGPGTRLTVL.